These 20 T cell receptor beta chains were sequenced from one sample in a study of beta chain features in type 1 diabetes. Whole-study results and caveats: TCRB CDR3 length was moderately but significantly reduced in all four CD4+ subsets of Type 1 diabetes patients.

Sequencing targeted expressed TCRB transcripts, as all isolated RNA had been reverse transcribed. Measured with immunoSEQ multiplex PCR; TCRdb has only the in-frame clones, and not every one. The table lists roughly 290,000 clones, about 15% of them singletons. Their cognate antigens are unknown. Specimen: naive CD4+ T cells from blood. The receptors here all came from a man aged 18 to 30 with type 1 diabetes.

The chain recombines TRBV30 with TRBJ1-5; D unresolved. V lost 0 bases to trimming and J lost 5 bases, with 17 bases between them. CDR1 is GTSNPN, CDR2 SVGIG, per germline (reference sequence). This CDR3 is built from 16 residues. The CDR3 spells CAWSVGLPPGYQPQHF. Here the CDR3 DNA reads TGTGCCTGGAGTGTAGGTCTCCCACCGGGGTATCAGCCCCAGCATTTT.

The chain has TRBV7-9 and TRBJ2-3; 7 bases align to TRBD1. Germline CDR1 is SEHNR and CDR2 is FQNEAQ (reference sequence). With 5 bases clipped from V and 2 bases from J, the junction kept 7 bases outside the gene matches. This CDR3 is built from 15 residues. CDR3 DNA: TGTGCCAGCAGCCGACCGGGACAGATCACAGATACGCAGTATTTT. This codes for CASSRPGQITDTQYF.

The rearrangement joins TRBV11-2 to TRBJ2-1, with 10 bases lining up with TRBD2. The CDR3 is 16 residues long. CDR1 is SGHAT and CDR2 is FQNNGV in the germline V gene. The junction had 12 bases not matched to a gene; V was cut back by 0 bases and J by 13 bases. The CDR3, as DNA: TGTGCCAGCAGCTTAGAGTGGCTAGCGGGGGCCCCGGCCCAGTTCTTC. Translation gives CASSLEWLAGAPAQFF.

This clone has more than one count but fewer than ten. The same CDR3 also results from other DNA sequences found in this sample. V and J are TRBV30 and TRBJ1-5, with D unclear. The CDR3 is 13 residues long. V lost 1 base, J lost 3 bases, and 7 bases lay in between. Looked up from germline, CDR1 is GTSNPN and CDR2 is SVGIG (reference sequence). CDR3 region: CAWSAGSNQPQHF. As DNA, the CDR3 is TGTGCCTGGAGTGCGGGGTCCAATCAGCCCCAGCATTTT.

The rearrangement joins TRBV18 to TRBJ2-7; D gene ambiguous. V was pared by 0 bases and J by 5 bases, with 8 bases between. Looked up from germline, CDR1 is KGHSH and CDR2 is LQKENI. The CDR3 loop spans 13 amino acids. This chain's CDR3 is CASSPPTSHEQYF. In DNA form, the CDR3 reads TGTGCCAGCTCACCACCGACATCCCACGAGCAGTACTTC.

The genes are TRBV18 and TRBJ2-1; TRBD2 matches at 9 bases. Germline V gives CDR1 KGHSH, CDR2 LQKENI. This CDR3 has 15 amino acids. V lost 4 bases to trimming and J lost 5 bases; unmatched junction nucleotides: 6. CDR3 residues: CASSRETSGNNEQFF. The DNA of the CDR3 is TGTGCCAGCTCACGTGAGACTAGCGGTAACAATGAGCAGTTCTTC.

This chain connects TRBV29-1 to TRBJ1-2; no reliable D call. The CDR3 contains 11 residues. Between the trimmed V and J ends, which lost 7 bases and 7 bases, there was a span of 13 bases. Germline V gives CDR1 SQVTM, CDR2 ANQGSEA. This CDR3 reads CSALEGSGYTF. CDR3 nucleotide sequence: TGCAGCGCCCTAGAAGGGAGTGGCTACACCTTC.

This chain connects TRBV29-1 to TRBJ2-7; 12 bases fit TRBD2. Losses at the gene ends were 4 bases for V and 2 bases for J; bases not matched to a gene: 15. This CDR3 contains 18 residues. Looked up from germline, CDR1 is SQVTM and CDR2 is ANQGSEA. Here the CDR3 DNA reads TGCAGCGTTGTAAGTTCCAAGACTAGCGGGAGTCCGACCTACGAGCAGTACTTC. Encoded protein: CSVVSSKTSGSPTYEQYF.

This clone showed up just a few times. The chain uses TRBV14 and TRBJ2-1, with 10 bases lining up with TRBD2. With V trimmed by 3 bases and J by 6 bases, 17 bases remained unmatched. The CDR3 spans 19 residues. Germline CDR1 reads SGHDN; CDR2 reads FVKESK. In DNA form, the CDR3 reads TGTGCCAGCAGCCATATCCTCAGGGGGGCTAGCGGGAGAGGCAATGAGCAGTTCTTC. Residues: CASSHILRGASGRGNEQFF.

The chain carries TRBV9 and TRBJ2-7; D gene unclear. CDR1 is SGDLS and CDR2 is YYNGEE in the germline V gene. This CDR3 spans 15 amino acids. Trimming removed 0 bases from V and 3 bases from J, with 13 bases in between. The CDR3 DNA reads TGTGCCAGCAGCGTAGGGTCCCACGGGTTCTACGAGCAGTACTTC. Its translation: CASSVGSHGFYEQYF.

This clone was counted between two and nine times. This CDR3 is CAITTGGDEQYF. The CDR3 DNA sequence: TGTGCCATCACGACAGGGGGTGACGAGCAGTACTTC. The chain uses TRBV10-3 and TRBJ2-7, with TRBD1 identical over 9 bases. CDR1 ENHRY and CDR2 SYGVKD come from the germline V gene. CDR3 size: 12 residues. Germline trimming cut 7 bases from V and 5 bases from J; bases unmatched to any gene: 3.

The rearrangement joins TRBV2 to TRBJ2-7, with D perhaps TRBD2 (6 bases). V was cut by 6 bases and J by 4 bases, with 13 bases left in between. The CDR3 has 13 amino acids. CDR1 and CDR2 from the germline V gene are SNHLY and FYNNEI. In DNA, the CDR3 is TGTGCCAGCAGAGCCTTTGGGACTTACGAGCAGTACTTC. Translated, it gives CASRAFGTYEQYF. Together with reference TRBV2 and TRBJ2-7, the CDR3 gives the full variable domain: EPEVTQTPSHQVTQMGQEVILRCVPISNHLYFYWYRQILGQKVEFLVSFYNNEISEKSEIFDDQFSVERPDGSNFTLKIRSTKLEDSAMYFCASRAFGTYEQYFGPGTRLTVT.

The V call is TRBV4-2, the J call TRBJ1-3; D is ambiguous. Trimming removed 0 bases at V and 1 base at J, with 10 bases between. Germline V gene lookup returns CDR1 LGHNA and CDR2 YNFKEQ. The CDR3 has 16 residues. The DNA of the CDR3 is TGTGCCAGCAGCCAAGAGGTTACGCGTTCTGGAAACACCATATATTTT. Translation: CASSQEVTRSGNTIYF.

The chain uses TRBV6-1 and TRBJ2-7; no clear D. V lost 2 bases to trimming and J lost 5 bases, with 4 bases between them. The length of the CDR3 is 11 residues. Germline loops: CDR1 MNHNS, CDR2 SASEGT. The CDR3 is CASSERDEQYF. The CDR3 coding sequence is TGTGCCAGCAGTGAACGAGACGAGCAGTACTTC.

This clone was recorded a few times. The chain joins TRBV29-1 to TRBJ2-5; perhaps TRBD1 as D (6 bases). Trimming pared 5 bases from V and 4 bases from J, leaving 26 bases between. The V gene's germline CDR1 is SQVTM and CDR2 ANQGSEA. The CDR3 sequence is 17 residues long. CDR3 sequence: CSVQRGTQVAWGETQYF. The CDR3 DNA is TGCAGCGTTCAAAGGGGGACACAGGTGGCTTGGGGAGAGACCCAGTACTTC.

This clone was detected only a few times. V usage is TRBV5-1 and J usage is TRBJ2-3; 9 bases fit TRBD2. The germline V gene has CDR1 SGHRS and CDR2 YFSETQ. The V and J ends lost 4 bases and 1 base, in that order; junction bases with no gene match: 7. The CDR3 is made up of 16 amino acids. CDR3 sequence reads: CASSLDLAGRTDTQYF. The CDR3 region has the DNA TGCGCCAGCAGCCTCGATCTAGCGGGGCGCACAGATACGCAGTATTTT.

This clone was detected only a few times. V usage is TRBV5-1 and J usage is TRBJ2-1; 14 bases line up with TRBD2. V shed 3 bases and J 5 bases; nucleotides not matched to a gene: 10. The CDR3 has 18 amino acids. Per the germline V gene, CDR1 is SGHRS and CDR2 is YFSETQ. The CDR3 loop reads CASSYSRGLAGADNEQFF. The CDR3 nucleotides are TGCGCCAGCAGCTACTCGAGGGGACTAGCGGGGGCTGACAATGAGCAGTTCTTC.

This clone has more than one count but fewer than ten. The chain is built from TRBV19 and TRBJ2-2; TRBD1 matches at 7 bases. CDR1 is LNHDA, CDR2 SQIVND, per germline (reference sequence). J gave up 5 bases and V 9 bases, and 12 bases lay outside the gene matches. This CDR3 is built from 15 residues. The CDR3 region is CASNTGTVYTGELFF. CDR3 bases: TGTGCCAGCAATACCGGGACAGTTTATACCGGGGAGCTGTTTTTT.

This clone was counted a few times. The genes are TRBV7-9 and TRBJ2-5, with D unclear. This CDR3 is built from 13 residues. Trimming removed 3 bases at V and 2 bases at J, with 7 bases between. CDR1 is SEHNR and CDR2 is FQNEAQ in the germline V gene (reference sequence). The CDR3 is CASSFTQQETQYF. In nucleotides, the CDR3 is TGTGCCAGCAGCTTTACACAACAAGAGACCCAGTACTTC.

To note about this clone: Different DNA sequences within this sample yield the same CDR3. This chain links TRBV5-1 with TRBJ1-1; 8 bases are shared with TRBD1. Per the germline V gene, CDR1 is SGHRS and CDR2 is YFSETQ. J was trimmed by 1 base and V by 4 bases; bases with no gene match: 3. This CDR3 has 14 amino acids. The CDR3 spells CASSPDRANTEAFF. The CDR3 DNA reads as TGCGCCAGCAGCCCGGACAGGGCGAACACTGAAGCTTTCTTT.